These 28 T cell receptor beta chains came from one sample sequenced in a study of Graves' ophthalmopathy and Graves' hyperthyroidism. Amplification of TCR beta CDR3 regions used RNA transcripts. First-round RT-PCR relied on HTBI primers, and a second-round multiplex PCR came next. TCRdb re-called the multiplex PCR reads with MiXCR, one entry per CDR3 protein. The table records 300,000 to 400,000 distinct CDR3 sequences, around a sixth of them present only once. The specimen sequenced was peripheral blood. These receptors came from an adult man with Graves' ophthalmopathy.

This chain joins TRBV19 and TRBJ1-1, with 7 bases that match TRBD1. This CDR3 spans 15 amino acids. V lost 11 bases and J lost 8; bases outside the gene matches: 20. The V gene's germline CDR1 is LNHDA and CDR2 SQIVND (reference sequence). CDR3 sequence reads: CACETGKEWTGEAFF. CDR3 in DNA: TGTGCCTGCGAGACAGGGAAGGAGTGGACGGGGGAAGCTTTCTTT.

This clonotype appeared a few times. Written as DNA, the CDR3 is TGTGCCAGCGCGGGCCCGCCTACATTGTCCCAGTACTTC. Protein product: CASAGPPTLSQYF. This chain links TRBV7-2 with TRBJ2-5; a weak D match, TRBD2 (5 bases). CDR1 and CDR2 from the germline V gene are SGHTA and FQGNSA. The CDR3 is made up of 13 amino acids. The V gene lost 8 bases and the J gene lost 9 bases, with 19 bases spanning the gap.

Concerning this clonotype: This clone may be a read error of a much larger clone one base away. The V gene is TRBV11-2, the J gene TRBJ2-5, with no clear D. The CDR3 contains 14 residues. CDR1 is SGHAT, CDR2 FQNNGV, per germline. V was cut by 7 bases and J by 4 bases, with 16 bases left in between. CDR3 loop: CASKPSRTRETQYF. In DNA form, the CDR3 reads TGTGCCAGCAAGCCAAGCAGAACCCGAGAGACCCAGTACTTC. The entire variable domain, with the rest obtained from reference TRBV11-2 and TRBJ2-5, is as follows: EAGVAQSPRYKIIEKRQSVAFWCNPISGHATLYWYQQILGQGPKLLIQFQNNGVVDDSQLPKDRFSAERLKGVDSTLKIQPAKLEDSAVYLCASKPSRTRETQYFGPGTRLLVL.

This clonotype was recorded at least ten times. J is TRBJ2-5 and V is TRBV20-1; D is possibly TRBD1 (5 bases). V was cut by 3 bases and J by 4 bases, with 12 bases left in between. CDR1 is DFQATT, CDR2 SNEGSKA, per germline (reference sequence). This CDR3 has 13 residues. CDR3 residues: CSARGQGIETQYF. The DNA of the CDR3 is TGCAGTGCTAGGGGGCAAGGGATAGAGACCCAGTACTTC.

This clonotype showed up many times. The rearrangement uses TRBV18 and TRBJ1-6; D may be TRBD1 (5 bases). Germline CDR1 is KGHSH and CDR2 is LQKENI. The CDR3 runs 14 residues. Trimming pared 5 bases from V and 6 bases from J, leaving 11 bases between. For the CDR3, the DNA is TGTGCCAGCTCATCGGACGGGGCTAATTCACCCCTCCACTTT. It yields the protein CASSSDGANSPLHF.

Many counts were recorded for this clonotype. The rearrangement links TRBV24-1 to TRBJ1-1, with no clear D. V dropped 0 bases and J dropped 11 bases, with 12 bases sitting between them. This CDR3 contains 13 residues. The germline CDR1 and CDR2 sequences are KGHDR and SFDVKD. CDR3 DNA: TGTGCCACCAGTGATTTGTCCGCTCTATGGGCTTTCTTT. Encoded protein: CATSDLSALWAFF.

This clonotype was observed at least ten times. The chain has TRBV12-3 or TRBV12-4 and TRBJ2-5; D gene unclear. With 5 bases removed from V and 5 bases from J, the gap between germline ends came to 24 bases. This CDR3 contains 17 residues. The CDR3, as DNA: TGTGCCAGCAGTCCTAGACTCTTGGTCCCCTTCGGGGAGACCCAGTACTTC. Protein: CASSPRLLVPFGETQYF.

There are many counts of this clonotype. The gene calls are TRBV10-3 and TRBJ1-1; D remains unclear. The CDR3 sequence is 13 residues long. Germline V lookup: CDR1 ENHRY, CDR2 SYGVKD. V dropped 0 bases and J dropped 8 bases, with 10 bases sitting between them. The chain's CDR3 is CAISESDGLEAFF. In DNA, the CDR3 is TGTGCCATCAGTGAGTCGGACGGTCTGGAAGCTTTCTTT.

Ten or more counts support this clonotype. The chain combines TRBV6-5 with TRBJ1-6, with TRBD1 as a possible D gene (6 bases). Germline V gives CDR1 MNHEY, CDR2 SVGAGI. The CDR3 covers 14 residues. V was cut by 6 bases and J by 5 bases, with 11 bases left in between. CDR3 in amino acids: CASRRDNDNSPLHF. For the CDR3, the DNA is TGTGCCAGCAGACGGGACAACGATAATTCACCCCTCCACTTT.

The table lists this clonotype with many counts. The chain combines TRBV28 with TRBJ1-1; 10 positions agree with TRBD1. J gave up 0 bases and V 3 bases, and 4 bases lay outside the gene matches. Per germline, CDR1 MDHEN and CDR2 SYDVKM. This CDR3 comprises 16 residues. The CDR3 loop reads CASSFDRGPLNTEAFF. Written as DNA, the CDR3 is TGTGCCAGCAGTTTCGACAGGGGGCCATTGAACACTGAAGCTTTCTTT.

This clonotype was found many times. This chain uses TRBV27 with TRBJ1-1, with D perhaps TRBD1 (5 bases). This CDR3 is built from 15 residues. Germline V gives CDR1 MNHEY, CDR2 SMNVEV (reference sequence). Trimming took off 2 bases at V and 3 bases at J, with 13 bases between the two ends. This chain's CDR3 is CASSLVGQTDTEAFF. The CDR3 DNA is TGTGCCAGCAGTTTAGTCGGGCAGACAGACACTGAAGCTTTCTTT.

At least ten counts were recorded for this clonotype. The rearrangement joins TRBV6-5 to TRBJ2-7, with D perhaps TRBD2 (6 bases). There are 15 residues in the CDR3. V lost 6 bases to trimming and J lost 4 bases, with 19 bases between them. Per germline, CDR1 MNHEY and CDR2 SVGAGI. The CDR3, as DNA: TGTGCCAGCAGCTATCAGGCGGGGACGAGTTACGAGCAGTACTTC. It translates to CASSYQAGTSYEQYF.

This clonotype appeared many times. The J gene is TRBJ1-5, the V gene TRBV4-2; D might be TRBD1 (5 bases). The germline V gene encodes CDR1 LGHNA and CDR2 YNFKEQ. V was cut by 2 bases and J by 3 bases, with 11 bases left in between. The CDR3 contains 15 residues. CDR3 in amino acids: CASSQSRGYNQPQHF. For the CDR3, the DNA is TGTGCCAGCAGCCAATCCCGGGGCTACAATCAGCCCCAGCATTTT.

The chain links TRBV7-2 to TRBJ2-7; 9 nucleotides align to TRBD2. Germline V gene data show CDR1 as SGHTA and CDR2 as FQGNSA. With 4 bases clipped from V and 5 bases from J, the junction kept 6 bases outside the gene matches. The CDR3 covers 14 residues. CDR3 region: CASSSASGENEQYF. DNA for the CDR3: TGTGCCAGCAGCTCCGCTAGCGGGGAAAACGAGCAGTACTTC.

This clonotype was counted many times. This chain uses TRBV6-5 with TRBJ2-7, with D unresolved. Trimming pared 7 bases from V and 0 bases from J, leaving 10 bases between. CDR3 length: 13 residues. In germline, CDR1 is MNHEY, CDR2 SVGAGI. The CDR3 DNA reads as TGTGCCAGCATGGCTCATCTCTCCTACGAGCAGTACTTC. As protein: CASMAHLSYEQYF.

This clonotype was recorded many times. The chain has TRBV28 and TRBJ2-5; 7 positions agree with TRBD1. The CDR3 contains 17 residues. Looked up from germline, CDR1 is MDHEN and CDR2 is SYDVKM. The junction had 15 bases not matched to a gene; V was cut back by 4 bases and J by 4 bases. This chain's CDR3 is CASSSNRGRGLLETQYF. The CDR3 DNA sequence: TGTGCCAGCAGTTCTAACAGGGGTCGGGGCCTTCTAGAGACCCAGTACTTC.

This chain joins TRBV7-8 and TRBJ1-3; D might be TRBD1 (5 bases). The V and J ends lost 5 bases and 0 bases respectively, with 11 bases between them. The germline CDR1 and CDR2 sequences are SGHVS and FQNEAQ. The CDR3 loop spans 15 amino acids. Written as DNA, the CDR3 is TGTGCCAGCAGCGTCCGACAGACCTCTGGAAACACCATATATTTT. Its protein is CASSVRQTSGNTIYF.

This chain joins TRBV28 and TRBJ1-1; D unresolved. V lost 4 bases to trimming and J lost 5 bases, with 11 bases between them. CDR3 length: 13 amino acids. CDR1 and CDR2 (germline): MDHEN, SYDVKM. CDR3 DNA: TGTGCCAGCAGTTCGACCCTGGGGACTGAAGCTTTCTTT. It yields the protein CASSSTLGTEAFF.

This clonotype was seen more than once but under ten times. The gene calls are TRBV4-1 and TRBJ2-5; 12 bases are a match to TRBD2. The CDR3 totals 18 residues. Looked up from germline, CDR1 is MGHRA and CDR2 is YSYEKL. The ends lost 0 bases at V and 1 base at J; junction bases unmatched: 6. The CDR3 sequence: CASSQDPSGGALQETQYF. The CDR3 DNA reads as TGCGCCAGCAGCCAAGATCCTAGCGGGGGGGCCCTCCAAGAGACCCAGTACTTC.

Many counts were recorded for this clonotype. The rearrangement joins TRBV11-1 to TRBJ2-7; 8 nucleotides line up with TRBD1. Germline loops: CDR1 SGHAT, CDR2 FQDESV (reference sequence). The CDR3 has 13 amino acids. V gave up 5 bases and J gave up 9 bases; unmatched junction bases: 9. The CDR3 DNA is TGTGCCAGCAGCCGAGACAGGGGTAGCGGGCAGTACTTC. This gives the protein CASSRDRGSGQYF.

Many counts were recorded for this clonotype. The chain uses TRBV7-2 and TRBJ2-5; 12 nucleotides align to TRBD2. Germline loops: CDR1 SGHTA, CDR2 FQGNSA. The CDR3 is 16 amino acids. The V gene end was trimmed by 1 base and the J gene end by 4 bases; junction bases not matched to a gene: 4. CDR3 DNA: TGTGCCAGCAGCTTAGGACTAGCGGGAGTTGCAGAGACCCAGTACTTC. This sequence encodes CASSLGLAGVAETQYF.

This clonotype was counted many times. The V and J genes are TRBV11-2 and TRBJ2-7; 7 bases are a match to TRBD2. V lost 1 base and J lost 6; bases outside the gene matches: 3. The CDR3 length is 13 residues. The germline V gene has CDR1 SGHAT and CDR2 FQNNGV. In nucleotides, the CDR3 is TGTGCCAGCAGCTTAGTGGGAGGGCCCGAGCAGTACTTC. Protein sequence: CASSLVGGPEQYF.

The rearrangement uses TRBV28 and TRBJ2-7; D perhaps matches TRBD1 (5 bases). The CDR3 extends over 12 amino acids. The germline gives CDR1 MDHEN, CDR2 SYDVKM. The CDR3 reads CASSPRVYEQYF. DNA for the CDR3: TGTGCGTCTTCCCCCAGGGTCTACGAGCAGTACTTC.

CDR3 coding DNA: TGCAGTGCTACGACAGGGTTGAACACTGAAGCTTTCTTT. This encodes CSATTGLNTEAFF. The chain carries TRBV20-1 and TRBJ1-1; 7 nucleotides agree with TRBD1. CDR1 and CDR2 from the germline V gene are DFQATT and SNEGSKA (reference sequence). CDR3 length equals 13 residues. Unmatched junction bases numbered 2, after V lost 4 bases and J lost 0 bases.

The table lists this clonotype with a count of one. V usage is TRBV6-1 and J usage is TRBJ2-7; D is perhaps TRBD1 (6 bases). In germline, CDR1 is MNHNS, CDR2 SASEGT. This CDR3 has 15 amino acids. The V and J ends lost 3 bases and 2 bases respectively, with 14 bases between them. This chain's CDR3 is CASSDGYQGTYEQYF. DNA of the CDR3: TGTGCCAGCAGTGACGGGTACCAGGGGACCTACGAGCAGTACTTC.

The chain uses TRBV27 and TRBJ2-7; 9 bases agree with TRBD1. The ends lost 5 bases at V and 2 bases at J; junction bases unmatched: 7. The CDR3 is made up of 15 amino acids. Germline V gene sequence: CDR1 MNHEY, CDR2 SMNVEV (reference sequence). CDR3 amino acids: CASSLTGGHPYEQYF. The CDR3 region has the DNA TGTGCCAGCAGTCTTACAGGGGGCCACCCCTACGAGCAGTACTTC.

Ten or more counts support this clonotype. The J gene is TRBJ2-7, the V gene TRBV30; no clear D gene. Germline loops: CDR1 GTSNPN, CDR2 SVGIG (reference sequence). The ends were cut back, 3 bases at V and 6 bases at J, with 18 bases in the middle. The CDR3 is 14 amino acids. The CDR3 sequence: CAWRAINRVAEQYF. CDR3 DNA: TGTGCCTGGAGAGCTATTAACCGGGTGGCCGAGCAGTACTTC.

This sequence joins TRBV30 and TRBJ1-1; perhaps TRBD1 as D (5 bases). In germline, CDR1 is GTSNPN, CDR2 SVGIG (reference sequence). V lost 3 bases, J lost 4 bases, and 15 bases lay in between. CDR3 length: 14 residues. This CDR3 is CAWRKGQGGTEAFF. The CDR3 coding sequence is TGTGCCTGGAGAAAAGGCCAGGGAGGCACTGAAGCTTTCTTT. Filled out from reference TRBV30 and TRBJ1-1, the complete variable domain reads SQTIHQWPATLVQPVGSPLSLECTVEGTSNPNLYWYRQAAGRGLQLLFYSVGIGQISSEVPQNLSASRPQDRQFILSSKKLLLSDSGFYLCAWRKGQGGTEAFFGQGTRLTVV.